This entry concerns a single T cell receptor (beta chain). Its matching antigen is unknown. The data are from a study of graft-versus-host responses after intestinal transplantation. The wider study: Grafts that recipients had were multivisceral, liver-intestinal, or isolated intestinal transplants. All of the recipients had induction that used anti-thymocyte globulin, then tacrolimus and steroids for approximately 3 years.

Findings of the study overall: Clonal ratios of graft-versus-host to host-versus-graft in allografts were high for patients exhibiting graft-donor T cell macrochimerism.

Germline lookup yields CDR1 LNHDA and CDR2 SQIVND (reference sequence). The CDR3 runs 14 residues. Trimming stripped 2 bases from V and 3 bases from J, with 10 bases between. Using immunoSEQ multiplex PCR, the repertoire was profiled, and TCRdb retains in-frame clones only, with some absent. Of roughly 39,000 clones in the sample, over 90% are singletons; the top ten hold around 0.2%. The chain combines TRBV19 with TRBJ1-1; maybe TRBD1 (6 bases). The sequencing used unstimulated CD8+ T cells sorted from spleen or lymph node cells, collected before transplant. This clonotype originated in a human donor who was the organ donor for an intestinal transplant. CDR3 coding DNA: TGTGCCAGTAGTATAAATGGGGGGCACACTGAAGCTTTCTTT. As protein: CASSINGGHTEAFF.